This TCR beta chain was found in a study of cytomegalovirus exposure and HLA in healthy donors. Study-wide results and limits: What TCR beta sequences reportedly achieved was accurate prediction of HLA-A and HLA-B alleles in most subjects.

This clone was seen only a few times. Its antigen remains unknown. Trimming cost V 4 bases and J 6 bases, with 19 bases left between them. The CDR3 has 15 residues. Germline V gene data show CDR1 as SGDLS and CDR2 as YYNGEE. Primers: 60 Vbeta forward and 13 Jbeta reverse. Profiling relied on immunoSEQ multiplex PCR, and the TCRdb table lists in-frame clones only, not all of them. This table holds under 150,000 clones, almost 85% found once. The chain employs TRBV9 and TRBJ1-2; D unresolved. This clonotype was sampled from a boy aged 2 to 10 in good health and CMV-seronegative. Material: PBMCs. The CDR3 sequence: CASSPMGVVSHGYTF. The CDR3 DNA reads as TGTGCCAGCAGCCCCATGGGCGTCGTTTCTCATGGCTACACCTTC.